Listed below are T cell receptor beta chains from one sample, sequenced in a study of T cell responses to AZD1222 COVID-19 vaccine. Data came from immunoSEQ multiplex PCR; TCRdb stores just in-frame clones and leaves some out. Of 95,000 to 150,000 clones listed, 85% to 90% are singletons. The sample consisted of peripheral blood, taken on day 0 of AZD1222 vaccination. All receptors derive from an adult in good health. Both conserved end residues are part of each CDR3. D genes are given only for firm matches. Size tells how often a clone was seen (once, few, many) or the class of an expanded clone, and some rows leave it out.

cdr3_aa	cdr3_nt	clone_size	d_call	j_call	v_call
CASSYGGQGYGYTF	TGTGCCAGCAGTTATGGTGGGCAGGGCTATGGCTACACCTTC	-	-	TRBJ1-2	TRBV6-5
CASSLTGQGTNGYTF	TGCGCCAGCAGCTTGACCGGACAGGGGACGAATGGCTACACCTTC	-	TRBD1	TRBJ1-2	TRBV5-1
CASSPSQGLSGNTIYF	TGTGCCAGCAGTCCCTCCCAAGGCCTCTCTGGAAACACCATATATTTT	-	-	TRBJ1-3	TRBV28
CATSDPRDRAYEQYF	TGTGCCACCAGTGATCCCCGGGACAGGGCCTACGAGCAGTACTTC	-	TRBD1	TRBJ2-7	TRBV24-1
CASSDRGTNYGYTF	TGTGCCAGCAGCGACAGGGGTACTAACTATGGCTACACCTTC	-	TRBD1	TRBJ1-2	TRBV9
CATRSGEEGETQYF	TGTGCCACCAGGTCGGGAGAAGAAGGAGAGACCCAGTACTTC	once	-	TRBJ2-5	TRBV24-1
CASSSPRAFNYGYTF	TGTGCCAGCAGCTCTCCCCGGGCCTTTAACTATGGCTACACCTTC	-	-	TRBJ1-2	TRBV7-2
CASSVRLVKSADTQYF	TGTGCCAGCAGCGTCCGACTAGTGAAGAGTGCAGATACGCAGTATTTT	-	-	TRBJ2-3	TRBV9
CASSSSGGYGYTF	TGTGCCAGCAGCAGCAGCGGGGGGTATGGCTACACCTTC	-	-	TRBJ1-2	TRBV7-9
CASRGGQGGQPQHF	TGTGCCAGCAGGGGGGGACAGGGGGGTCAGCCCCAGCATTTT	-	TRBD1	TRBJ1-5	TRBV28
CASSIEPGQSYEQYF	TGTGCCAGTAGTATAGAGCCGGGACAGAGCTACGAGCAGTACTTC	-	TRBD1	TRBJ2-7	TRBV19
CASSSGLPRDTQYF	TGTGCCAGCAGCTCGGGACTACCTCGGGATACGCAGTATTTT	-	TRBD2	TRBJ2-3	TRBV5-4
CASSQSQGGPQHF	TGTGCCAGCAGCCAAAGCCAAGGGGGGCCCCAGCATTTT	-	-	TRBJ1-5	TRBV27
CASRPHRAASNQPQHF	TGTGCCAGCAGACCCCACAGGGCCGCTAGCAATCAGCCCCAGCATTTT	-	-	TRBJ1-5	TRBV27
CASIRDRNSGNTIYF	TGTGCCAGCATAAGGGACAGAAACTCTGGAAACACCATATATTTT	-	TRBD1	TRBJ1-3	TRBV2
CARTGTIEAFF	TGTGCCAGGACAGGTACAATTGAAGCTTTCTTT	-	-	TRBJ1-1	TRBV2
CATSRGRLAASTDTQYF	TGTGCCACCAGCAGAGGGCGACTAGCGGCTAGCACAGATACGCAGTATTTT	-	TRBD2	TRBJ2-3	TRBV15
CASSFVRGGDTQYF	TGTGCCAGCAGTTTCGTCAGGGGAGGGGATACGCAGTATTTT	-	-	TRBJ2-3	TRBV28
CAFSDRGHRAYGYTF	TGTGCCTTTTCGGACAGGGGACATCGAGCTTATGGCTACACCTTC	-	TRBD1	TRBJ1-2	TRBV30
CATSTGTSGADNEQFF	TGTGCCACCAGCACCGGGACTAGCGGGGCAGACAATGAGCAGTTCTTC	-	TRBD2	TRBJ2-1	TRBV15
CASSPRPTRGASPYEQYF	TGTGCCAGCAGCCCCAGGCCCACTCGGGGGGCCAGCCCCTACGAGCAGTACTTC	-	-	TRBJ2-7	TRBV11-2
CASSTDRVNTEAFF	TGCGCCAGCAGCACCGACAGGGTGAACACTGAAGCTTTCTTT	-	TRBD1	TRBJ1-1	TRBV5-1
CASSQLSQGNGYTF	TGTGCCAGCAGCCAATTGTCCCAGGGGAATGGCTACACCTTC	-	-	TRBJ1-2	TRBV3-1/TRBV3-2
CASNLQGAAGELFF	TGTGCCAGCAACTTACAGGGGGCTGCCGGGGAGCTGTTTTTT	-	TRBD1	TRBJ2-2	TRBV7-9
CASSSGFSGNTIYF	TGTGCCAGCAGTTCAGGGTTCTCTGGAAACACCATATATTTT	-	-	TRBJ1-3	TRBV2
CATSQATGELFF	TGTGCCACCAGTCAGGCCACCGGGGAGCTGTTTTTT	-	-	TRBJ2-2	TRBV24-1
CATSDSPDPYGYTF	TGTGCCACCAGTGATTCGCCAGACCCCTATGGCTACACCTTC	-	-	TRBJ1-2	TRBV24-1